Listed here is a single T cell receptor beta chain. Its antigen is unidentified. The assay was run at deep level. Profiling relied on immunoSEQ multiplex PCR, and the TCRdb table lists in-frame clones only, not all of them. The profile shows about 1.5 million clones, roughly 97% of them singletons. The germline V gene encodes CDR1 SGHNT and CDR2 YYREEE (reference sequence). Trimming took 0 bases from V and 4 from J, leaving 17 bases between them. The CDR3 has 16 amino acids. The investigators split CD4+ cells into a CD45RA+ naive subset and a CD45RA-negative memory subset. The data are from a study of shared clonotypes between healthy human individuals. Overall study context: Each donor's CD4 naive and CD4 memory cells filled three plates apiece, CD8 naive two, and CD8 memory one.

Study-wide results and limits: Naive CD4 clonotypes were shared across several donors at 4.5% to 6.5%.

The sample comprised naive CD4+ T cells sorted from blood. Subset described: CD45RA+ positively selected. This sequence joins TRBV5-4 and TRBJ2-7, with no clear D. The sequence derives from a man younger than 40 in good health. CDR3 amino acids: CASSLVLAGGDYEQYF. For the CDR3, the DNA is TGTGCCAGCAGCTTGGTATTGGCAGGTGGGGATTACGAGCAGTACTTC. The full variable domain, with the rest looked up from reference TRBV5-4 and TRBJ2-7, is ETGVTQSPTHLIKTRGQQVTLRCSSQSGHNTVSWYQQALGQGPQFIFQYYREEENGRGNFPPRFSGLQFPNYSSELNVNALELDDSALYLCASSLVLAGGDYEQYFGPGTRLTVT.